This entry concerns a single T cell receptor (beta chain). Clones were sequenced by immunoSEQ multiplex PCR, and TCRdb holds only the in-frame ones, with some missing. Seen here are 950,000 to 1,100,000 clones, roughly 74% observed once, and the top ten hold 0.61%. The record originates from a study of shared clonotypes between healthy human individuals. Germline-derived CDR1 and CDR2 are MDHEN and SYDVKM. V was pared by 8 bases and J by 4 bases, with 18 bases between. The length of the CDR3 is 14 residues. Sample: memory CD4+ T cells from PBMCs. The subset is: CD45RA-negative fraction. This TCR was recovered from a man aged 18 to 30 in good health. Some clones in this sample may be carry-over from other donors' samples. The rearrangement uses TRBV28 and TRBJ2-7; the D is unclear. CDR3 sequence: CASRPTQITYEQYF. The CDR3 coding sequence is TGTGCCAGCCGCCCAACACAGATTACATACGAGCAGTACTTC. The whole variable domain, filled in from reference TRBV28 and TRBJ2-7, reads DVKVTQSSRYLVKRTGEKVFLECVQDMDHENMFWYRQDPGLGLRLIYFSYDVKMKEKGDIPEGYSVSREKKERFSLILESASTNQTSMYLCASRPTQITYEQYFGPGTRLTVT.